The 9 T cell receptor beta chains presented below share a single source sample, sequenced in a study of graft-versus-host responses after intestinal transplantation. Using immunoSEQ multiplex PCR, the repertoire was profiled, and TCRdb retains in-frame clones only, with some absent. The data contain 60,000 to 75,000 clones, 89% of them singletons. Tissue from the graft was processed to free its intraepithelial and lamina propria lymphocytes. Source: ileum tissue, taken around 350 days after transplant. These receptors originate from a human patient who received an intestinal transplant, so some T cells may come from the graft donor.

The chain has TRBV4-3 and TRBJ2-7; no clear D gene. Per germline, CDR1 LGHNA and CDR2 YSLEER. The ends were cut back, 1 base at V and 1 base at J, with 11 bases in the middle. This CDR3 spans 15 amino acids. The CDR3 here is CASSQVVTASYEQYF. The CDR3 nucleotides are TGCGCCAGCAGCCAAGTTGTGACTGCTTCCTACGAGCAGTACTTC.

The chain has TRBV18 and TRBJ2-1; D remains ambiguous. The V end was cut by 3 bases, the J end by 4 bases, with 7 bases between. The CDR3 is made up of 13 amino acids. Germline-derived CDR1 and CDR2 are KGHSH and LQKENI. The chain's CDR3 is CASSPYQYNEQFF. CDR3 bases: TGTGCCAGCTCACCTTACCAGTACAATGAGCAGTTCTTC. Full variable domain (remainder filled in from reference TRBV18 and TRBJ2-1): NAGVMQNPRHLVRRRGQEARLRCSPMKGHSHVYWYRQLPEEGLKFMVYLQKENIIDESGMPKERFSAEFPKEGPSILRIQQVVRGDSAAYFCASSPYQYNEQFFGPGTRLTVL.

This rearrangement joins TRBV6-6 to TRBJ2-5; D perhaps matches TRBD2 (6 bases). CDR1 MNHNY and CDR2 SVGAGI come from the germline V gene (reference sequence). CDR3 length: 15 residues. The V end lost 0 bases, the J end lost 2 bases, and 10 bases lay between the germline ends. The CDR3 spells CASSYSGTVQETQYF. The CDR3 DNA reads as TGTGCCAGCAGTTACTCCGGGACTGTTCAAGAGACCCAGTACTTC.

The V and J genes are TRBV6-5 and TRBJ2-5; weak D call: TRBD1 (6 bases). The J call may not be correct, given that the DNA end is closer to TRBJ2-7. CDR3 length: 14 residues. Germline CDR1 reads MNHEY; CDR2 reads SVGAGI. DNA for the CDR3: TGTGCCAGCAGTTACTTCAGGGGAGCCTACGAGCAGTACTTC. Its protein product is CASSYFRGAYEQYF.

The chain is built from TRBV6-1 and TRBJ1-5, with D possibly TRBD1 on 6 matching bases. Trimming shortened V by 5 bases and J by 2 bases, and 7 bases separated the two germline ends. CDR1 MNHNS and CDR2 SASEGT come from the germline V gene. The CDR3 totals 13 residues. CDR3 sequence reads: CASSRQGNQPQHF. The CDR3 coding sequence is TGTGCCAGCAGTCGACAGGGCAATCAGCCCCAGCATTTT.

The chain has TRBV6-1 and TRBJ2-2; D possibly corresponds to TRBD2 (6 bases). V was cut by 2 bases and J by 4 bases, with 14 bases left in between. Germline CDR1 and CDR2: MNHNS and SASEGT. The CDR3 length is 16 residues. CDR3 sequence (DNA): TGTGCCAGCAGTGAACCCATTGGAGGGAGCACCGGGGAGCTGTTTTTT. As protein: CASSEPIGGSTGELFF.

The V call is TRBV9, the J call TRBJ2-5; the match to TRBD1 covers 9 bases. The J call could be wrong; TRBJ2-7 is a better fit for the DNA end. The germline gives CDR1 SGDLS, CDR2 YYNGEE. The CDR3 consists of 14 residues. The CDR3, as DNA: TGTGCCAGCAGCGGGGACAGGGATGGACACGAGCAGTACTTC. Residues: CASSGDRDGHEQYF.

The genes are TRBV28 and TRBJ1-2; D gene unclear. V dropped 6 bases and J dropped 2 bases, with 7 bases sitting between them. The CDR3 loop spans 12 amino acids. CDR1 is MDHEN, CDR2 SYDVKM, per germline. CDR3 sequence reads: CASRARNYGYTF. The CDR3 nucleotides read TGTGCCAGCAGGGCCAGGAACTATGGCTACACCTTC.

The chain recombines TRBV28 with TRBJ1-5; D gene unclear. V gave up 7 bases and J gave up 6 bases, with 13 bases separating them. Per the germline V gene, CDR1 is MDHEN and CDR2 is SYDVKM. This CDR3 contains 13 residues. CDR3 nucleotides: TGTGCCAGCACTCCCTGGGAGGGTCAGCCCCAGCATTTT. Amino acid sequence: CASTPWEGQPQHF.